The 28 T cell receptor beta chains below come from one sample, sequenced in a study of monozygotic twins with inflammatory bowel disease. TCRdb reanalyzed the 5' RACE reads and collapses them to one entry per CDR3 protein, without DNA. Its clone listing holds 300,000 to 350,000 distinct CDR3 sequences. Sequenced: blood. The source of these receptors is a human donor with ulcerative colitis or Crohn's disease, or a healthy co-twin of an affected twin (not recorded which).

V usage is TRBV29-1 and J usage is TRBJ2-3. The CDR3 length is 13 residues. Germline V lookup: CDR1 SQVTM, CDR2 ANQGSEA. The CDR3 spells CSVGHDSTDTQYF.

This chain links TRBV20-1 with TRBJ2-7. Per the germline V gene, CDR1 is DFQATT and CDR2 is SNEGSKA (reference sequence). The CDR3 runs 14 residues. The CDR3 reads CSARDPGGVHEQYF.

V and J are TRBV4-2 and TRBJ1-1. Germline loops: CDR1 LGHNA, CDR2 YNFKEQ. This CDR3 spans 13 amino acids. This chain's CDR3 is CASTPSLATEAFF.

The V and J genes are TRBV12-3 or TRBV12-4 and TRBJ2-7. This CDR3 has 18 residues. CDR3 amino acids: CASSSVGRGEVGSYEQYF.

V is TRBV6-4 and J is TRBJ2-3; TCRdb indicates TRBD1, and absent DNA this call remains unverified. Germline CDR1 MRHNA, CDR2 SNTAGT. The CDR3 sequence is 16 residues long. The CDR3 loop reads CASSYGPFPSSDTQYF.

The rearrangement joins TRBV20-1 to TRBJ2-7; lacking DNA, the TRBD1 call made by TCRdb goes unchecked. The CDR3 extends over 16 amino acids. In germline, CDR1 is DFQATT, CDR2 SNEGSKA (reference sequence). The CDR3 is CSAREPRGLVKGEQYF.

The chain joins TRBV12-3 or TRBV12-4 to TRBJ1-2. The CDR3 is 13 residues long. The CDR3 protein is CASSSPSNYGYTF.

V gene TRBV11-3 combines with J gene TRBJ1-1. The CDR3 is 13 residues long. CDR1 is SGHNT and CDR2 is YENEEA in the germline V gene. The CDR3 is CASSDGVRAEAFF.

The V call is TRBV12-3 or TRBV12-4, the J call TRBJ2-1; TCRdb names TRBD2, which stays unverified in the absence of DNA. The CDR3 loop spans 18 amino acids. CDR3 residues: CASSLGLAGQNSYNEQFF.

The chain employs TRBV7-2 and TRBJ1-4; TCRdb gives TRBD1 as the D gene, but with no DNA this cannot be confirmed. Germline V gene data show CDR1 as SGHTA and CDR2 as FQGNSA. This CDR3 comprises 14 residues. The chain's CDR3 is CASSLGGGREKLFF.

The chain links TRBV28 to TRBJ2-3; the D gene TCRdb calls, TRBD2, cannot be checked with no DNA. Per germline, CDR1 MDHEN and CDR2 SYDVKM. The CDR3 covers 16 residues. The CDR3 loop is CASSRGLADGTDTQYF.

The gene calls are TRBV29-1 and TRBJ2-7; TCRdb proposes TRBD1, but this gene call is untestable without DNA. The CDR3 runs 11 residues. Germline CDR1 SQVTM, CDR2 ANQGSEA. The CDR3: CSVGVRVPQYF.

The CDR3: CASTEGADTQYF. The genes are TRBV7-9 and TRBJ2-3; with no DNA, the TCRdb D assignment of TRBD2 cannot be verified. This CDR3 is built from 12 residues. Germline V gene lookup returns CDR1 SEHNR and CDR2 FQNEAQ (reference sequence).

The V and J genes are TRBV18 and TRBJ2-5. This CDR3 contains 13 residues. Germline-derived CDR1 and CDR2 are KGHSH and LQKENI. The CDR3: CASSPGMGETQYF.

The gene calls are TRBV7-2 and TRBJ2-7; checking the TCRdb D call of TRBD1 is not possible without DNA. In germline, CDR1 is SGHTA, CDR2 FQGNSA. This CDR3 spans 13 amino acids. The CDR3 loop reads CASSDYRNYEQYF.

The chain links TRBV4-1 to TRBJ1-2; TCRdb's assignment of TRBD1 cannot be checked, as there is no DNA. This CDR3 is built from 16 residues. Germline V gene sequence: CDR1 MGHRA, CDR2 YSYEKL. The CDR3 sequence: CASSQVGGESNYGYTF.

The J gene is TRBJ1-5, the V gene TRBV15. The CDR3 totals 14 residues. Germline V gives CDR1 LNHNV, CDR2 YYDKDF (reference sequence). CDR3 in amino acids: CATSRDSSNQPQHF.

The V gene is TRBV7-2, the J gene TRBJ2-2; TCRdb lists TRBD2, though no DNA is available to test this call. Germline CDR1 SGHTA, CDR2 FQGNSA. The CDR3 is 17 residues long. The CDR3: CASNPGTSGRYTGELFF.

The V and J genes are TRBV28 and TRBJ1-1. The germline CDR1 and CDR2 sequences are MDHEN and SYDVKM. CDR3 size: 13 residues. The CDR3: CASSLLVGRGAFF.

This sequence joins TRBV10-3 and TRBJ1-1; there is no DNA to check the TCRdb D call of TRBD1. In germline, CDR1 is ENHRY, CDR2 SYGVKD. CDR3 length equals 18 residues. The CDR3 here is CAIISGSGQGKGNTEAFF.

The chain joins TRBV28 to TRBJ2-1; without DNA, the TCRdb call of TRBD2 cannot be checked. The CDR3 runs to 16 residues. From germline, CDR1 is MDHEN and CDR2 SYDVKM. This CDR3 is CASSFPTSGYYNEQFF.

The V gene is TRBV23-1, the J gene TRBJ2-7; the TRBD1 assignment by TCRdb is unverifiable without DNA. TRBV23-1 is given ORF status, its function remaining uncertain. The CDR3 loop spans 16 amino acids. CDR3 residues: CASSPYPGTGVYEQYF.

CDR3 sequence: CSVEDQTYEQYF. The chain recombines TRBV29-1 with TRBJ2-7. The CDR3 is made up of 12 amino acids. CDR1 and CDR2 (germline): SQVTM, ANQGSEA.

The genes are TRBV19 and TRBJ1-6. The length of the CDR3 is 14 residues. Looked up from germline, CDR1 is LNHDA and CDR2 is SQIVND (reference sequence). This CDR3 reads CASKEPERYSPLHF.

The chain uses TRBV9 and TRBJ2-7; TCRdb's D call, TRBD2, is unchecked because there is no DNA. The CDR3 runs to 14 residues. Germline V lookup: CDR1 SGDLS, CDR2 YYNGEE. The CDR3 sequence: CASSVDGRSYEQYF. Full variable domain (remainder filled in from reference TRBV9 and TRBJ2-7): DSGVTQTPKHLITATGQRVTLRCSPRSGDLSVYWYQQSLDQGLQFLIQYYNGEERAKGNILERFSAQQFPDLHSELNLSSLELGDSALYFCASSVDGRSYEQYFGPGTRLTVT.

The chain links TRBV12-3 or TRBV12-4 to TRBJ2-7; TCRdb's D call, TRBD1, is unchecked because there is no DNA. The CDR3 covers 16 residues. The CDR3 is CASSLVRRLASYEQYF.

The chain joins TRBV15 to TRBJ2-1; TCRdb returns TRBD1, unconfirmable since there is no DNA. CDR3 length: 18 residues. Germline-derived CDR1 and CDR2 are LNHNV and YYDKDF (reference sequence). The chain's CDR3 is CATSRDPAGLGTNNEQFF.

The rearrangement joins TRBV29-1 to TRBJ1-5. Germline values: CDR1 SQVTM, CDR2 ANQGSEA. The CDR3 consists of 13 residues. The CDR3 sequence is CSVGMGINQPQHF.